This entry lists 27 T cell receptor beta chains sequenced from one sample in a study of cytomegalovirus exposure and HLA in healthy donors. A multiplex PCR was run with 60 Vbeta primers and 13 Jbeta primers. Clones were sequenced by immunoSEQ multiplex PCR, and TCRdb holds only the in-frame ones, with some missing. Altogether roughly 100,000 clones are present, roughly 80% being singletons, with the ten largest covering about 9.1%. The sequenced material came from PBMCs. These receptor sequences come from a woman aged 40 to 50 in good health and CMV-seropositive.

The V and J genes are TRBV29-1 and TRBJ2-5; 8 nucleotides agree with TRBD1. The CDR3 loop spans 15 amino acids. CDR1 is SQVTM and CDR2 is ANQGSEA in the germline V gene. With V trimmed by 7 bases and J by 8 bases, 18 bases remained unmatched. The CDR3 DNA reads as TGCAGCGCCGCCCCACATAGACAGGGGCCTAAAACCCAGTACTTC. As protein: CSAAPHRQGPKTQYF.

V is TRBV7-9 and J is TRBJ2-1; no definite D call. The CDR3 has 13 residues. Trimming removed 1 base at V and 7 bases at J, with 8 bases between. Germline CDR1 is SEHNR and CDR2 is FQNEAQ (reference sequence). CDR3 coding DNA: TGTGCCAGCAGCTTAGACCACTGGAATGAGCAGTTCTTC. Amino acid sequence: CASSLDHWNEQFF.

The chain recombines TRBV13 with TRBJ1-2, with D maybe TRBD1 (6 bases). The V gene lost 1 base and the J gene lost 5 bases, with 20 bases spanning the gap. Germline V lookup: CDR1 PRHDT, CDR2 FYEKMQ (reference sequence). The CDR3 runs 17 residues. The DNA of the CDR3 is TGTGCCAGCAGCTTAGCCCAGGCGGGGGGCGCTCTTTATGGCTACACCTTC. This translates into CASSLAQAGGALYGYTF.

The gene calls are TRBV28 and TRBJ2-1; perhaps TRBD2 as D (7 bases). Germline loops: CDR1 MDHEN, CDR2 SYDVKM. Trimming shortened V by 5 bases and J by 0 bases, and 17 bases separated the two germline ends. The CDR3 totals 17 residues. The CDR3 is CASSPVGGGYSYNEQFF. CDR3 coding DNA: TGTGCCAGCAGTCCCGTTGGGGGGGGCTACTCCTACAATGAGCAGTTCTTC. The whole variable domain, filled in from reference TRBV28 and TRBJ2-1, reads DVKVTQSSRYLVKRTGEKVFLECVQDMDHENMFWYRQDPGLGLRLIYFSYDVKMKEKGDIPEGYSVSREKKERFSLILESASTNQTSMYLCASSPVGGGYSYNEQFFGPGTRLTVL.

The chain couples TRBV5-1 to TRBJ2-5; TRBD1 agrees at 7 bases. The germline CDR1 and CDR2 sequences are SGHRS and YFSETQ. This CDR3 has 15 residues. J was trimmed by 2 bases and V by 4 bases; bases with no gene match: 8. CDR3 coding DNA: TGCGCCAGCAGCCTGATACCGGGACAGCAAGAGACCCAGTACTTC. Amino acid sequence: CASSLIPGQQETQYF. Complete variable domain (other parts from reference TRBV5-1 and TRBJ2-5): KAGVTQTPRYLIKTRGQQVTLSCSPISGHRSVSWYQQTPGQGLQFLFEYFSETQRNKGNFPGRFSGRQFSNSRSEMNVSTLELGDSALYLCASSLIPGQQETQYFGPGTRLLVL.

The chain combines TRBV9 with TRBJ1-1; D not resolved. V was trimmed by 4 bases and J by 0 bases, leaving 10 bases between them. Germline values: CDR1 SGDLS, CDR2 YYNGEE. The CDR3 covers 14 residues. For the CDR3, the DNA is TGTGCCAGCAGCCCCCGAGACTTGAACACTGAAGCTTTCTTT. It encodes CASSPRDLNTEAFF.

The gene calls are TRBV19 and TRBJ1-5; the D gene is possibly TRBD1 (5 bases). The V and J ends lost 3 bases and 6 bases respectively, with 12 bases between them. Germline values: CDR1 LNHDA, CDR2 SQIVND (reference sequence). CDR3 size: 14 residues. The CDR3 loop reads CASSISRAGQPQHF. The CDR3 DNA follows: TGTGCCAGTAGTATTTCCAGGGCTGGTCAGCCCCAGCATTTT. Variable domain in full (rest from reference TRBV19 and TRBJ1-5): DGGITQSPKYLFRKEGQNVTLSCEQNLNHDAMYWYRQDPGQGLRLIYYSQIVNDFQKGDIAEGYSVSREKKESFPLTVTSAQKNPTAFYLCASSISRAGQPQHFGDGTRLSIL.

This rearrangement joins TRBV6-6 to TRBJ1-6; D is uncertain. CDR1 is MNHNY and CDR2 is SVGAGI in the germline V gene (reference sequence). The CDR3 has 16 amino acids. The ends were cut back, 0 bases at V and 0 bases at J, with 6 bases in the middle. The CDR3, as DNA: TGTGCCAGCAGTTACTCTAGCCCCTCCTATAATTCACCCCTCCACTTT. Translation: CASSYSSPSYNSPLHF.

The chain recombines TRBV2 with TRBJ2-5, with D possibly matching TRBD1 (6 bases). Germline V gene lookup returns CDR1 SNHLY and CDR2 FYNNEI. V gave up 8 bases and J gave up 2 bases, with 12 bases separating them. There are 13 residues in the CDR3. CDR3 amino acids: CASGRDTQETQYF. The CDR3 DNA sequence: TGTGCCAGCGGCCGGGACACTCAAGAGACCCAGTACTTC.

The rearrangement uses TRBV27 and TRBJ1-1; 9 positions agree with TRBD1. This CDR3 has 14 residues. Germline CDR1 reads MNHEY; CDR2 reads SMNVEV (reference sequence). V lost 6 bases, J lost 3 bases, and 5 bases stayed unmatched. The CDR3 DNA follows: TGTGCCAGCAGCCGACGGACAGGGGACACTGAAGCTTTCTTT. This translates into CASSRRTGDTEAFF.

J is TRBJ2-1 and V is TRBV5-1; 7 nucleotides agree with TRBD1. V lost 4 bases, J lost 8 bases, and 12 bases stayed unmatched. From germline, CDR1 is SGHRS and CDR2 YFSETQ. The CDR3 has 15 amino acids. The CDR3 here is CASSQGQRGRDEQFF. The CDR3 nucleotides are TGCGCCAGCAGCCAGGGACAGAGGGGCAGAGATGAGCAGTTCTTC.

This rearrangement joins TRBV5-1 to TRBJ2-1, with D maybe TRBD1 (6 bases). From germline, CDR1 is SGHRS and CDR2 YFSETQ. V shed 2 bases and J shed 0 bases, with 18 bases lying between them. This CDR3 comprises 18 residues. CDR3 region: CASSFGFWGQGSYNEQFF. In DNA, the CDR3 is TGCGCCAGCAGCTTTGGTTTTTGGGGGCAGGGCTCCTACAATGAGCAGTTCTTC.

The chain carries TRBV6-1 and TRBJ2-7, with D possibly matching TRBD1 (6 bases). This CDR3 is 14 amino acids long. Germline loops: CDR1 MNHNS, CDR2 SASEGT. Trimming removed 5 bases from V and 3 bases from J, with 14 bases in between. The CDR3 region has the DNA TGTGCCAGCAGTTCACTTTCGACAGGCTACGAGCAGTACTTC. Translating it yields CASSSLSTGYEQYF.

This clone appeared a single time. The rearrangement links TRBV7-8 to TRBJ2-7; D remains ambiguous. With 1 base removed from V and 2 bases from J, the gap between germline ends came to 9 bases. CDR1 is SGHVS and CDR2 is FQNEAQ in the germline V gene. This CDR3 has 14 amino acids. As DNA, the CDR3 is TGTGCCAGCAGCTTAGATCCAACTACCTACGAGCAGTACTTC. Protein product: CASSLDPTTYEQYF.

This clone was found a few times. V and J are TRBV5-6 and TRBJ2-2; D is unclear. V lost 0 bases and J 9 bases, leaving 12 bases between the germline ends. Germline-derived CDR1 and CDR2 are SGHDT and YYEEEE. The CDR3 runs 14 residues. The CDR3 DNA sequence: TGTGCCAGCAGCTTGGGCCTAGACGGCTGGGAGCTGTTTTTT. The encoded protein is CASSLGLDGWELFF. Full variable domain (rest looked up from reference TRBV5-6 and TRBJ2-2): DAGVTQSPTHLIKTRGQQVTLRCSPKSGHDTVSWYQQALGQGPQFIFQYYEEEERQRGNFPDRFSGHQFPNYSSELNVNALLLGDSALYLCASSLGLDGWELFFGEGSRLTVL.

The rearrangement uses TRBV6-1 and TRBJ1-1; D gene unclear. The CDR3 is made up of 13 amino acids. Germline V gives CDR1 MNHNS, CDR2 SASEGT. V lost 5 bases and J 1 base, leaving 8 bases between the germline ends. The CDR3, as DNA: TGTGCCAGCAGTTTTACTCAGAACACTGAAGCTTTCTTT. Amino acid sequence: CASSFTQNTEAFF.

V is TRBV5-4 and J is TRBJ1-2; D gene ambiguous. Trimming stripped 1 base from V and 2 bases from J, with 6 bases between. Germline V CDR1 and CDR2: SGHNT, YYREEE (reference sequence). CDR3 length: 13 amino acids. The CDR3, as DNA: TGTGCCAGCAGCTTGCCCGAGAACTATGGCTACACCTTC. This codes for CASSLPENYGYTF.

In the case of this clone: This specimen includes other DNA sequences encoding the same CDR3. This chain uses TRBV5-6 with TRBJ1-2; 7 bases map to TRBD1. CDR1 and CDR2 (germline): SGHDT, YYEEEE. V trimming: 4 bases; J trimming: 8 bases; junction bases outside the gene matches: 20. This CDR3 spans 17 amino acids. CDR3 region: CASSPWFVTGLDRGYTF. DNA of the CDR3: TGTGCCAGCAGCCCGTGGTTTGTGACAGGGTTGGACCGGGGCTACACCTTC.

The J gene is TRBJ2-1, the V gene TRBV7-9; 11 nucleotides agree with TRBD2. Germline V lookup: CDR1 SEHNR, CDR2 FQNEAQ (reference sequence). V was clipped by 5 bases and J by 6 bases; unmatched bases: 9. The CDR3 has 16 amino acids. CDR3 in DNA: TGTGCCAGCAGCAGACTAGCGGGGACAGACTCCAATGAGCAGTTCTTC. This gives the protein CASSRLAGTDSNEQFF.

As DNA, the CDR3 is TGTGCCAGCAGCGTAGGATCGGGATTTAGCGATGAGCAGTTCTTC. Translation: CASSVGSGFSDEQFF. This chain joins TRBV9 and TRBJ2-1; D is perhaps TRBD2 (5 bases). Trimming cost V 0 bases and J 8 bases, with 15 bases left between them. CDR3 size: 15 residues. CDR1 and CDR2 (germline): SGDLS, YYNGEE.

The rearrangement links TRBV15 to TRBJ2-3; D is ambiguous. The CDR3 is 13 amino acids. V was pared by 4 bases and J by 5 bases, with 10 bases between. CDR1 is LNHNV, CDR2 YYDKDF, per germline (reference sequence). DNA for the CDR3: TGTGCCACCAGCACGACCCCGGGAGATACGCAGTATTTT. It specifies CATSTTPGDTQYF.

The V and J genes are TRBV4-2 and TRBJ2-4, with 11 bases identical to TRBD2. V shed 1 base and J 2 bases; nucleotides not matched to a gene: 7. Germline V gives CDR1 LGHNA, CDR2 YNFKEQ. The CDR3 loop spans 18 amino acids. The CDR3, as DNA: TGTGCCAGCAGCCAAGTAGGGCTAGCGGGAGGAACCAAAAACATTCAGTACTTC. Its translation: CASSQVGLAGGTKNIQYF.

V gene TRBV27 combines with J gene TRBJ2-7; 8 nucleotides match TRBD2. The CDR3 is made up of 14 amino acids. With 5 bases clipped from V and 4 bases from J, the junction kept 7 bases outside the gene matches. Per germline, CDR1 MNHEY and CDR2 SMNVEV (reference sequence). CDR3 nucleotide sequence: TGTGCCAGCAGTCGGGGTCTAGCGGGTTACGAGCAGTACTTC. Amino acids: CASSRGLAGYEQYF.

The J gene is TRBJ1-2, the V gene TRBV19; D might be TRBD1 (6 bases). Between the trimmed V and J ends, which lost 7 bases and 2 bases, there was a span of 14 bases. There are 14 residues in the CDR3. Germline-derived CDR1 and CDR2 are LNHDA and SQIVND (reference sequence). The CDR3 is CASTRGQLNYGYTF. The CDR3 DNA reads TGTGCCAGTACCAGGGGCCAACTCAACTATGGCTACACCTTC. Full variable domain (outside the CDR3, taken from reference TRBV19 and TRBJ1-2): DGGITQSPKYLFRKEGQNVTLSCEQNLNHDAMYWYRQDPGQGLRLIYYSQIVNDFQKGDIAEGYSVSREKKESFPLTVTSAQKNPTAFYLCASTRGQLNYGYTFGSGTRLTVV.

The chain's CDR3 is CASSPPSGTEAFF. CDR3 sequence (DNA): TGTGCCAGCTCACCACCTTCCGGTACTGAAGCTTTCTTT. The chain combines TRBV18 with TRBJ1-1; no firm D call. V shed 0 bases and J shed 5 bases, with 7 bases lying between them. CDR1 and CDR2 from the germline V gene are KGHSH and LQKENI. This CDR3 spans 13 amino acids.

The chain carries TRBV11-2 and TRBJ1-1; TRBD1 matches 9 bases. V lost 3 bases to trimming and J lost 8 bases; unmatched junction nucleotides: 4. This CDR3 has 13 residues. The germline gives CDR1 SGHAT, CDR2 FQNNGV. The CDR3 region is CASSFAGTGEAFF. CDR3 in DNA: TGTGCCAGCAGCTTCGCCGGGACAGGGGAAGCTTTCTTT.

This chain links TRBV19 with TRBJ2-7; 9 bases match TRBD1. CDR1 is LNHDA, CDR2 SQIVND, per germline (reference sequence). J was trimmed by 5 bases and V by 6 bases; bases with no gene match: 8. The length of the CDR3 is 14 residues. The CDR3 reads CASRDRGPLHEQYF. Written as DNA, the CDR3 is TGTGCCAGTAGGGACAGGGGTCCTCTCCACGAGCAGTACTTC.